This T cell receptor beta chain was captured in a study of blood T cell repertoires in COVID-19. Study overall: T cells, B-cell-depleted T cells, or PBMCs supplied cDNA or gDNA.

V was clipped by 3 bases and J by 8 bases; unmatched bases: 14. The CDR3 length is 16 residues. Germline values: CDR1 LGHNA, CDR2 YNFKEQ. In the study's own analysis: Amplification from reference gene primers served as the basis for estimated nucleated cell counts. Repertoires were generated with immunoSEQ multiplex PCR, while TCRdb's copy carries only in-frame clones and drops some. V and J calls plus clone size are reproduced from that table; the DNA served to infer D and trimming. The sample holds over 200,000 clones, around four fifths seen once. This clone was picked up one time. The specimen was peripheral blood. This sequence was found in a woman older than 75 with active or convalescent COVID-19. The J gene is TRBJ2-7, the V gene TRBV4-2; the match to TRBD2 covers 9 bases. The CDR3 DNA follows: TGTGCCAGCAGCCAGACCCTGGGTCTAGCGGGGTACCAGCAGTACTTC. This encodes CASSQTLGLAGYQQYF.